This TCR beta chain was obtained from a study of beta chain features in type 1 diabetes. Study-wide points: Within patients, naive, central memory and Treg TCRB repertoires seemed more similar than within healthy donors. Among patients with Type 1 diabetes, TCRB CDR3s were moderately but significantly shorter in every one of the four CD4+ subsets.

This clone was seen only a few times. Antigen: not known. A single heparinised blood sample, averaging around 120 mL, was obtained per donor. Using CD45RO/CCR7/CD25/CD127/CD95/CD27, CD4+ naive, central memory, regulatory and stem cell-like memory cells were sorted. V dropped 4 bases and J dropped 7 bases, with 9 bases sitting between them. CDR3 length: 12 residues. Per germline, CDR1 SNHLY and CDR2 FYNNEI. Expressed TCRB transcripts were sequenced because the isolated RNA had all been reverse transcribed beforehand. Libraries were prepared by immunoSEQ multiplex PCR; TCRdb keeps only in-frame clonotypes and omits some of them. The table lists some 250,000 clones, around 26% of them singletons, with roughly 4% in the top ten.

The clonotype was recovered from a man aged 30 to 39 in good health. The gene calls are TRBV2 and TRBJ2-3, with D uncertain. Material: central memory CD4+ T cells from blood. DNA of the CDR3: TGTGCCAGCAGTGCGGACGGATATACGCAGTATTTT. This gives the protein CASSADGYTQYF.